This T cell receptor beta chain derives from a study of vaccination effects on CD4 cells after COVID-19. The wider study: As their vaccination, participants received two doses of either BNT162b2 or mRNA-1273.

After expansion with viral peptide pools in the ViraFEST assay, antigen-specific CD4+ T cells were sequenced. Isolating CD4+ T cells followed less than 12 days of culture. PCR showed that the person got SARS-CoV-2 infection at some point between March and December 2020. Cultures used roughly 1.8 million PBMC per well, roughly 9.8 IU/ml IL-2 and 9.5 to 10 ug/ml peptides. Sequencing used immunoSEQ multiplex PCR; TCRdb keeps in-frame clones, though not all of them. In the table there are around 75,000 clones, 60% to 75% of which are singletons. This clone was detected only a few times. Antigen unknown. The receptor comes from a human donor who had a prior SARS-CoV-2 infection. The sample consisted of CD4+ T cells from PBMCs cultured with HIV peptides, taken before COVID-19 vaccination. Subset: HIV-1 Nef peptide pool negative control/reference culture.

The CDR3 DNA is TGTGCCAGCGGGCGGGACAGGGATAATTCACCCCTCCACTTT. Encoded protein: CASGRDRDNSPLHF. The chain recombines TRBV6-6 with TRBJ1-6, with 9 nucleotides matching TRBD1. This CDR3 comprises 14 residues. Losses at the gene ends were 8 bases for V and 5 bases for J; bases not matched to a gene: 4. Germline-derived CDR1 and CDR2 are MNHNY and SVGAGI (reference sequence).